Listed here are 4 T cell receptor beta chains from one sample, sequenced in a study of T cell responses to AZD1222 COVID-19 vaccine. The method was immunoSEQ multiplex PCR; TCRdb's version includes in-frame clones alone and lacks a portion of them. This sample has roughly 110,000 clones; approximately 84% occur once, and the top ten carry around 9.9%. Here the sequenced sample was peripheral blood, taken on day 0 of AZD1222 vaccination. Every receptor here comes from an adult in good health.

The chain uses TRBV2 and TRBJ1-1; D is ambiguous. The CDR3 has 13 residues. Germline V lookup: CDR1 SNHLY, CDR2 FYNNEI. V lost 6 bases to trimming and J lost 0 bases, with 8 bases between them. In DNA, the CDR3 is TGTGCCAGCAGATGGGGTATGAACACTGAAGCTTTCTTT. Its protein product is CASRWGMNTEAFF.

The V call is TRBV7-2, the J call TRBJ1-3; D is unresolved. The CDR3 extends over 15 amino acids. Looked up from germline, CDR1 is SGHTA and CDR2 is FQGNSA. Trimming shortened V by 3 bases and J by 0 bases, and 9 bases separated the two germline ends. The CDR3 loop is CASSLDRRSGNTIYF. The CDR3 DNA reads TGTGCCAGCAGCTTGGACCGTCGCTCTGGAAACACCATATATTTT.

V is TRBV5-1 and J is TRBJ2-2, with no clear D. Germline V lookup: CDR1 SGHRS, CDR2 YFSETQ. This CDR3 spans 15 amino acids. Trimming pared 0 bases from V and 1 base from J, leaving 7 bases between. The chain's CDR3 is CASSLEYGNTGELFF. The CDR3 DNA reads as TGCGCCAGCAGCTTGGAGTATGGGAACACCGGGGAGCTGTTTTTT.

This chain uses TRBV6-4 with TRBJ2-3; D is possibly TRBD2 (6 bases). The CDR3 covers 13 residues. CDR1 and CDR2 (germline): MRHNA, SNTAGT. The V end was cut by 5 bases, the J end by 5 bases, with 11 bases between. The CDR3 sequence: CASSRTSLDTQYF. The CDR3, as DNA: TGTGCCAGCAGTCGTACTAGCTTAGATACGCAGTATTTT.